The 27 T cell receptor beta chains presented below share a single source sample, sequenced in a study of CD8 T cells in ankylosing spondylitis. TCRdb called the 5' RACE reads again in MiXCR, with one record for every CDR3 protein. The profile shows 200,000 or so distinct CDR3 sequences, roughly 18% of them singletons. Sequencing used blood, either unsorted or a sorted T cell fraction (not recorded which). The receptors were gathered from a male donor under 35 with ankylosing spondylitis or in good health (not recorded which).

There are many counts of this clonotype. The gene calls are TRBV5-1 and TRBJ2-5; TRBD2 agrees at 11 bases. Trimming took 3 bases from V and 9 from J; bases not matched to a gene: 13. The CDR3 is 16 residues long. Germline CDR1 reads SGHRS; CDR2 reads YFSETQ. The CDR3, as DNA: TGCGCCAGCAGCTCCGGCGGGCTAGCGGGAGGAGTGGCCCAGTACTTC. Translating gives CASSSGGLAGGVAQYF.

This clonotype was seen ten or more times. The rearrangement uses TRBV5-1 and TRBJ2-7, with no clear D. Per germline, CDR1 SGHRS and CDR2 YFSETQ. This CDR3 contains 12 residues. Trimming stripped 0 bases from V and 3 bases from J, with 4 bases between. CDR3 in amino acids: CASSLADYEQYF. For the CDR3, the DNA is TGCGCCAGCAGCTTGGCAGACTACGAGCAGTACTTC.

The rearrangement joins TRBV20-1 to TRBJ2-7; D perhaps matches TRBD1 (5 bases). TRBJ2-1 explains the end of the DNA better; the J call may be wrong. CDR1 is DFQATT, CDR2 SNEGSKA, per germline (reference sequence). CDR3 length equals 12 residues. The DNA of the CDR3 is TGCAGTGCTACTGGGGCGCAGGTCTTCCAGTTCTTC. Its protein is CSATGAQVFQFF.

In its sample, this clonotype was seen many times. The V gene is TRBV12-3 or TRBV12-4, the J gene TRBJ2-7; D may be TRBD1 or TRBD2 (5 bases each). V was cut by 6 bases and J by 2 bases, with 14 bases left in between. This CDR3 spans 14 amino acids. The CDR3 region is CASSSGTAPYEQYF. The CDR3 nucleotides are TGTGCCAGCAGCTCCGGGACCGCACCCTACGAGCAGTACTTC.

This clonotype has at least ten counts. This chain connects TRBV12-3 or TRBV12-4 to TRBJ2-3; D is undetermined. The CDR3 runs to 13 residues. Deletions cut 6 bases from V and 2 bases from J, with 9 bases between. CDR3: CASSLTVTDTQYF. Written as DNA, the CDR3 is TGTGCCAGCAGCCTCACTGTCACAGATACGCAGTATTTT.

This clonotype was seen ten or more times. The CDR3 loop is CASSLGVGQYNEQFF. CDR3 DNA sequence: TGTGCCAGCAGTTTAGGTGTGGGACAGTACAATGAGCAGTTCTTC. The chain employs TRBV27 and TRBJ2-1; 7 nucleotides align to TRBD1. J gave up 4 bases and V 2 bases, and 5 bases lay outside the gene matches. This CDR3 contains 15 residues. Germline V gives CDR1 MNHEY, CDR2 SMNVEV (reference sequence).

This clonotype was detected ten times or more. The chain joins TRBV7-9 to TRBJ2-5; no definite D call. Germline values: CDR1 SEHNR, CDR2 FQNEAQ (reference sequence). The CDR3 has 13 residues. V lost 3 bases, J lost 3 bases, and 8 bases lay in between. The CDR3 sequence is CASSFNSKETQYF. The CDR3, as DNA: TGTGCCAGCAGCTTCAACAGTAAAGAGACCCAGTACTTC. Looking up the rest from reference TRBV7-9 and TRBJ2-5 gives the full variable domain: DTGVSQNPRHKITKRGQNVTFRCDPISEHNRLYWYRQTLGQGPEFLTYFQNEAQLEKSRLLSDRFSAERPKGSFSTLEIQRTEQGDSAMYLCASSFNSKETQYFGPGTRLLVL.

This chain links TRBV4-2 with TRBJ2-2, with 7 positions matching TRBD2. V was clipped by 0 bases and J by 7 bases; unmatched bases: 11. The germline CDR1 and CDR2 sequences are LGHNA and YNFKEQ. The CDR3 contains 17 residues. CDR3 region: CASSQDWRGSGGGELFF. CDR3 in DNA: TGTGCCAGCAGCCAAGACTGGCGCGGGAGTGGCGGCGGGGAGCTGTTTTTT.

This clonotype was recorded many times. The J gene is TRBJ2-5, the V gene TRBV5-8; D gene unclear. The germline V gene has CDR1 SGHTS and CDR2 YDEGEE. V lost 0 bases and J 2 bases, leaving 11 bases between the germline ends. This CDR3 is built from 15 residues. The CDR3 here is CASSLGQDLQETQYF. DNA of the CDR3: TGTGCCAGCAGCTTGGGGCAGGACCTTCAAGAGACCCAGTACTTC.

This chain connects TRBV10-2 to TRBJ2-7; TRBD2 matches at 8 bases. The CDR3 length is 11 residues. Germline lookup yields CDR1 WSHSY and CDR2 SAAADI. The ends lost 7 bases at V and 7 bases at J; junction bases unmatched: 3. CDR3 nucleotides: TGCGCCAGCATTAGCGGGAAAGAGCAGTACGTC. Translating gives CASISGKEQYV.

Many counts were recorded for this clonotype. This chain joins TRBV30 and TRBJ2-7; the D gene could be TRBD1 or TRBD2 (5 bases each). The CDR3 covers 11 residues. V dropped 1 base and J dropped 6 bases, with 7 bases sitting between them. Germline V gives CDR1 GTSNPN, CDR2 SVGIG (reference sequence). CDR3 nucleotide sequence: TGTGCCTGGAGTGCGGGGCTCGAGCAGTACTTC. Translating it yields CAWSAGLEQYF.

The table lists this clonotype with many counts. V and J are TRBV12-3 or TRBV12-4 and TRBJ2-2, with TRBD2 matching 7 bases. This CDR3 is 17 amino acids long. The V gene end was trimmed by 6 bases and the J gene end by 0 bases; junction bases not matched to a gene: 10. CDR3 region: CASRPYQGGSNTGELFF. CDR3 sequence (DNA): TGTGCCAGCAGACCTTACCAGGGAGGGTCGAACACCGGGGAGCTGTTTTTT.

This clonotype was recorded at least ten times. The chain combines TRBV20-1 with TRBJ1-2; TRBD1 aligns across 7 bases. The CDR3 extends over 13 amino acids. The trim removed 4 bases at V and 7 bases at J, leaving 9 bases unmatched. Germline CDR1 DFQATT, CDR2 SNEGSKA (reference sequence). CDR3 DNA sequence: TGCAGTGCTAAAGAGACAGGGTTCTCTGGCTACACCTTC. Translating it yields CSAKETGFSGYTF.

This clonotype occurred many times. The V call is TRBV29-1, the J call TRBJ2-3, with TRBD2 matching over 13 bases. This CDR3 is 13 amino acids long. Germline CDR1 SQVTM, CDR2 ANQGSEA. The V segment lost 6 bases and the J segment 6 bases; nucleotides outside the gene matches: 3. CDR3 region: CSVRTSGSDTQYF. For the CDR3, the DNA is TGCAGCGTCCGGACTAGCGGGAGTGATACGCAGTATTTT.

The chain uses TRBV20-1 and TRBJ2-1, with 9 nucleotides matching TRBD2. The CDR3 totals 13 residues. Germline CDR1 DFQATT, CDR2 SNEGSKA (reference sequence). With 5 bases clipped from V and 5 bases from J, the junction kept 4 bases outside the gene matches. The CDR3 nucleotides read TGCAGTGCTTATTCTAGCGGGAACAATGAGCAGTTCTTC. Translating it yields CSAYSSGNNEQFF.

In its sample, this clonotype was seen many times. The chain couples TRBV29-1 to TRBJ2-1, with 8 positions matching TRBD1. CDR1 is SQVTM and CDR2 is ANQGSEA in the germline V gene. The CDR3 spans 15 residues. Unmatched junction bases numbered 10, after V lost 3 bases and J lost 6 bases. CDR3 nucleotides: TGCAGCGTTGATCGGCTACAGGGGGTAGGCAATGAGCAGTTCTTC. Protein sequence: CSVDRLQGVGNEQFF.

This clonotype was detected many times. The chain links TRBV20-1 to TRBJ2-7, with D perhaps matching TRBD2 (5 bases). There are 13 residues in the CDR3. Trimming left V 0 bases short and J 2 bases short, with 8 bases between. Germline assignment: CDR1 DFQATT and CDR2 SNEGSKA (reference sequence). The CDR3 DNA is TGCAGTGCTAGAGATGGGGAGACCTACGAGCAGTACTTC. Its translation is CSARDGETYEQYF.

This clonotype was observed at least ten times. The chain combines TRBV29-1 with TRBJ2-1, with TRBD2 matching over 10 bases. Germline V CDR1 and CDR2: SQVTM, ANQGSEA. This CDR3 has 13 amino acids. The junction had 7 bases not matched to a gene; V was cut back by 6 bases and J by 8 bases. The CDR3 spells CSVRAGGAHEQFF. The CDR3 DNA reads as TGCAGCGTGAGAGCGGGGGGGGCCCATGAGCAGTTCTTC.

The table lists this clonotype with many counts. This rearrangement joins TRBV30 to TRBJ2-7; D may be TRBD1 or TRBD2 (6 bases each). CDR1 and CDR2 from the germline V gene are GTSNPN and SVGIG (reference sequence). The CDR3 is made up of 14 amino acids. Trimming cost V 7 bases and J 1 base, with 17 bases left between them. CDR3 loop: CASIGGGSSYEQYF. For the CDR3, the DNA is TGTGCCTCGATAGGAGGGGGATCGTCCTACGAGCAGTACTTC.

Many counts were recorded for this clonotype. The rearrangement joins TRBV12-3 or TRBV12-4 to TRBJ2-3, with a tentative D call TRBD1 (5 bases). The germline V and J ends were trimmed by 3 bases and 3 bases, with 13 bases remaining between them. This CDR3 comprises 15 residues. CDR3 nucleotide sequence: TGTGCCAGCAGTTTCCTAGGGGCCGGTACAGATACGCAGTATTTT. Its translation: CASSFLGAGTDTQYF.

This clonotype was seen more than once but under ten times. This chain uses TRBV29-1 with TRBJ2-1; 13 nucleotides align to TRBD2. The CDR3 covers 13 residues. V lost 6 bases, J lost 7 bases, and 3 bases stayed unmatched. CDR1 and CDR2 from the germline V gene are SQVTM and ANQGSEA. CDR3 bases: TGCAGCGTCGGACTAGCGGGAGAAAATGAGCAGTTCTTC. Residues: CSVGLAGENEQFF.

The rearrangement joins TRBV20-1 to TRBJ2-1, with TRBD2 identical over 8 bases. Germline lookup yields CDR1 DFQATT and CDR2 SNEGSKA (reference sequence). The CDR3 is 14 residues long. Losses at the gene ends were 6 bases for V and 3 bases for J; bases not matched to a gene: 7. CDR3 loop: CSATSGLSYNEQFF. The CDR3 nucleotides read TGCAGTGCCACTAGCGGATTAAGCTACAATGAGCAGTTCTTC.

This clonotype was counted at least ten times. The chain is built from TRBV20-1 and TRBJ2-7; D gene uncertain. The germline V gene has CDR1 DFQATT and CDR2 SNEGSKA (reference sequence). This CDR3 has 14 residues. V lost 3 bases to trimming and J lost 0 bases, with 12 bases between them. CDR3 sequence: CSARVREISYEQYF. The CDR3 region has the DNA TGCAGTGCTAGGGTTAGGGAAATCTCCTACGAGCAGTACTTC.

The chain has TRBV6-2 or TRBV6-3 and TRBJ2-1; D may be TRBD2 (7 bases). The germline V gene has CDR1 MNHEY and CDR2 SVGEGT. V was pared by 7 bases and J by 8 bases, with 18 bases between. The CDR3 has 14 amino acids. CDR3: CASTQGGGPYEQFF. CDR3 bases: TGTGCCAGCACCCAAGGGGGAGGGCCTTATGAGCAGTTCTTC.

This clonotype has ten or more counts. The J gene is TRBJ2-1, the V gene TRBV20-1; 9 bases agree with TRBD2. The CDR3 length is 14 residues. The germline CDR1 and CDR2 sequences are DFQATT and SNEGSKA (reference sequence). Losses at the gene ends were 6 bases for V and 7 bases for J; bases not matched to a gene: 10. The CDR3 bases are TGCAGTGCCCCACGGGCTAGCGGGACTAATGAGCAGTTCTTC. Translation gives CSAPRASGTNEQFF.

The rearrangement links TRBV20-1 to TRBJ2-1, with D uncertain. The CDR3 length is 15 residues. The germline gives CDR1 DFQATT, CDR2 SNEGSKA (reference sequence). V was shortened by 7 bases and J by 7 bases, with 23 bases between the two germline ends. The CDR3 spells CSVGGQALKVNEQFF. The CDR3 DNA reads TGCAGTGTCGGCGGCCAGGCGCTGAAGGTTAATGAGCAGTTCTTC.

This clonotype was seen many times. The CDR3 DNA follows: TGTGCCAGCAGTTTAGGCCAATTCGGAAACACCATATATTTT. Protein sequence: CASSLGQFGNTIYF. The V call is TRBV12-3 or TRBV12-4, the J call TRBJ1-3; D unresolved. V gave up 1 base and J gave up 4 bases, with 8 bases separating them. The CDR3 covers 14 residues.